This T cell receptor (beta chain) was documented in a study of T cell changes during pregnancy in multiple sclerosis (dated by TCRdb to the late 2010s). About the study as a whole: Changes in the T cell repertoire over the course of pregnancy were examined in this study in women with multiple sclerosis.

The protocol used for the library was the immunoSEQ multiplex PCR assay. Sourced from immuneACCESS, this table was stored by TCRdb with only in-frame sequences that have V and J called. A share of the clones is absent; for the studies checked, an unresolved V gene accounts for under half, and the remainder has no known explanation. For this sample there are about 14,000 clones; around 83% appear just once. About a sixth of the sample belongs to the ten largest clones. Comments on this clone: Its antigen target is currently unknown. The junction differs from germline at one of its ends, possibly a read error.

As encoded in the germline V gene, CDR1 is SGHDN while CDR2 is FVKESK. The CDR3 sequence holds 14 residues, the cysteine and phenylalanine included. Only the CDR3 region is kept as DNA, spanning 42 bases read in frame from base 1. The V gene is TRBV14 and the J gene is TRBJ2-1, and TRBD1 may be the D gene, going by 5 matching bases. The material was CD8+ T cells from peripheral blood mononuclear cells, obtained after pregnancy. This sequence originates from a female donor in good health, enrolled as a control in a pregnancy study. The nucleotide sequence is TGTGCCAGCGGCAGGGCAGGTTCCTTCAATGAGCAGTTCTTC. Its amino acids are CASGRAGSFNEQFF.